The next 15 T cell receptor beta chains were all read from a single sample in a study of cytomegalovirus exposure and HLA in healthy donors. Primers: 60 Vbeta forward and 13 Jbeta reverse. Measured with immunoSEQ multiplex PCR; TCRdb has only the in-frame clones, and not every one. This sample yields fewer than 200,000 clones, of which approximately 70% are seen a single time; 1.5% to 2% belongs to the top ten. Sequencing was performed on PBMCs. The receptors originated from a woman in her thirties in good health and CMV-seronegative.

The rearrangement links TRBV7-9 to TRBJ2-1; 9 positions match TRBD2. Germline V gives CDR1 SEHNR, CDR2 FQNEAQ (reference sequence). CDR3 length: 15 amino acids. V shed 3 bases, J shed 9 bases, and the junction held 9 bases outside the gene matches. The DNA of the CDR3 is TGTGCCAGCAGCTTCGGGCTAGCGGGGACCGGTGAGCAGTTCTTC. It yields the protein CASSFGLAGTGEQFF.

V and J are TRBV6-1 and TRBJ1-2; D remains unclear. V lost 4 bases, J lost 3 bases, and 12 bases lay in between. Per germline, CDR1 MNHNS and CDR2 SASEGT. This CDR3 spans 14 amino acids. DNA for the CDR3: TGTGCCAGCAGTGCTACGGGTATGGACTATGGCTACACCTTC. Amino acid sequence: CASSATGMDYGYTF.

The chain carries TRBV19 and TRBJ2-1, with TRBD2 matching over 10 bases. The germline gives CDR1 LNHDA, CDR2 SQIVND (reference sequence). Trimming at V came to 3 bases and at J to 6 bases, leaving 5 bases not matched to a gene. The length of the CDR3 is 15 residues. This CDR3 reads CASSMTSGHINEQFF. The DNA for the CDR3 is TGTGCCAGTAGTATGACTAGCGGGCACATCAATGAGCAGTTCTTC.

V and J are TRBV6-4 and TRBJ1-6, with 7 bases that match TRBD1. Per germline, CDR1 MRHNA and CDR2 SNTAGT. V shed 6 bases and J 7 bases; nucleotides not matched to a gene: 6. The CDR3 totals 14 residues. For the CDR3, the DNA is TGTGCCAGCAGCCCGACAGGGTCGAATTCACCCCTCCACTTT. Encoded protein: CASSPTGSNSPLHF.

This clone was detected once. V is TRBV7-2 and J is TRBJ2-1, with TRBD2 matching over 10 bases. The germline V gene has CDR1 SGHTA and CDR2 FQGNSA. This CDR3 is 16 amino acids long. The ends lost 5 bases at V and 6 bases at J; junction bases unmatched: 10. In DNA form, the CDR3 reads TGTGCCAGCAGCGCAAGACCTCTAGCGGGAGCCAATGAGCAGTTCTTC. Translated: CASSARPLAGANEQFF.

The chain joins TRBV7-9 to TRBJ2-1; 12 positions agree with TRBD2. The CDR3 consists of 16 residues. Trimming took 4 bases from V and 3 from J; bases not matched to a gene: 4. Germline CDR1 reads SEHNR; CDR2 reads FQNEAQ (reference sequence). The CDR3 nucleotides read TGTGCCAGCAGCTACCCGGGACTAGCGGGCTACAATGAGCAGTTCTTC. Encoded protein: CASSYPGLAGYNEQFF.

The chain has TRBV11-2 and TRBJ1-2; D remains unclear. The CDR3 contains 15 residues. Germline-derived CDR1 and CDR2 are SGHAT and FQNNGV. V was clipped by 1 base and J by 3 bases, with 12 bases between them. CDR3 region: CASSLGIPGDYGYTF. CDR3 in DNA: TGTGCCAGCAGCTTAGGGATCCCGGGAGACTATGGCTACACCTTC.

The DNA of the CDR3 is TGTGCCAGCAGCTCTATAGCGGGGGCCTTCCAAGAGACCCAGTACTTC. It encodes CASSSIAGAFQETQYF. V gene TRBV7-9 combines with J gene TRBJ2-5; the match to TRBD2 covers 9 bases. Germline V gives CDR1 SEHNR, CDR2 FQNEAQ (reference sequence). After removal of 4 bases from V and 1 base from J, the junction contained 7 bases not matched to a gene. The CDR3 runs to 16 residues.

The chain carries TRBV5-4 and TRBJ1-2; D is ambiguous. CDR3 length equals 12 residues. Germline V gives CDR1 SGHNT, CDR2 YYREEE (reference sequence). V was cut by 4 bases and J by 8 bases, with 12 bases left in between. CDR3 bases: TGTGCCAGCAGCCCCAGACCAGGAGGCTACACCTTC. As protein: CASSPRPGGYTF.

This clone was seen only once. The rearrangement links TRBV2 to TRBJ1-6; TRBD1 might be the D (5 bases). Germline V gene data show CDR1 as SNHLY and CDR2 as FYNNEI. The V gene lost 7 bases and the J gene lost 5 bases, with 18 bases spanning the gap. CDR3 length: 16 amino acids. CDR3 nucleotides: TGTGCCAGCATTCCAGACAGACAATATAATAATTCACCCCTCCACTTT. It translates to CASIPDRQYNNSPLHF. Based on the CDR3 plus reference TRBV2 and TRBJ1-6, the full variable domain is EPEVTQTPSHQVTQMGQEVILRCVPISNHLYFYWYRQILGQKVEFLVSFYNNEISEKSEIFDDQFSVERPDGSNFTLKIRSTKLEDSAMYFCASIPDRQYNNSPLHFGNGTRLTVT.

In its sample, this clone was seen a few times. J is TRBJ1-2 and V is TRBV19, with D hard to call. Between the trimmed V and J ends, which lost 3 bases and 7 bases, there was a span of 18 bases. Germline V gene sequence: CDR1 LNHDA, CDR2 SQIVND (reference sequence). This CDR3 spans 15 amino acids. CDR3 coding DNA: TGTGCCAGTAGTATTAGGAACTCAGGCAGAGCTGGCTACACCTTC. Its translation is CASSIRNSGRAGYTF.

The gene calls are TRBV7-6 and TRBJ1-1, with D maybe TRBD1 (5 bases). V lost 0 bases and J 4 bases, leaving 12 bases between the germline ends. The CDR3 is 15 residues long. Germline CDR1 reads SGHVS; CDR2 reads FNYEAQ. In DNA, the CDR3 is TGTGCCAGCAGCTTAGCGCAGGGACTTGCCACTGAAGCTTTCTTT. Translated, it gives CASSLAQGLATEAFF.

The DNA for the CDR3 is TGTGCCAGCAGTATCCGGGACAGACCAGCGAACACCGGGGAGCTGTTTTTT. Encoded protein: CASSIRDRPANTGELFF. The chain combines TRBV27 with TRBJ2-2; 7 bases line up with TRBD1. The CDR3 is 17 residues long. The V segment lost 5 bases and the J segment 0 bases; nucleotides outside the gene matches: 9. Germline V CDR1 and CDR2: MNHEY, SMNVEV (reference sequence).

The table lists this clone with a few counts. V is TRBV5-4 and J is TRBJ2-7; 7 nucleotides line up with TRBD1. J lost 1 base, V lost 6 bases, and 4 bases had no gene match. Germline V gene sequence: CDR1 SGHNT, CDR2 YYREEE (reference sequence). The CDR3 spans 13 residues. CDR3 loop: CASNRDSSYEQYF. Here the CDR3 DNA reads TGTGCCAGCAATAGGGACAGTTCCTACGAGCAGTACTTC.

The CDR3 DNA reads as TGTGCTAGTGCCCGGGGGGAGGTCGAGACCCAGTACTTC. Translation: CASARGEVETQYF. The chain links TRBV12-5 to TRBJ2-5; 7 bases match TRBD2. CDR3 length equals 13 residues. CDR1 and CDR2 (germline): LGHNT, FRNRAP. Losses at the gene ends were 7 bases for V and 5 bases for J; bases not matched to a gene: 7.